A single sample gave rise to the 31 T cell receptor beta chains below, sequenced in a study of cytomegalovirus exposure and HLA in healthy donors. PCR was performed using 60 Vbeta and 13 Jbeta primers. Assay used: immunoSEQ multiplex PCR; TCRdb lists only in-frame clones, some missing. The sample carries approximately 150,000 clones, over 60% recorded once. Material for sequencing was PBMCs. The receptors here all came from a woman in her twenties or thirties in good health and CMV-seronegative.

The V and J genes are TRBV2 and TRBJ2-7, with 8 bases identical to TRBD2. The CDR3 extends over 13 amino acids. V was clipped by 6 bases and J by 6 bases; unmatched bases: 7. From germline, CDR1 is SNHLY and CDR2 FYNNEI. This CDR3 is CASRNSGVGEQYF. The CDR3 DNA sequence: TGTGCCAGCAGGAATAGCGGGGTCGGCGAGCAGTACTTC.

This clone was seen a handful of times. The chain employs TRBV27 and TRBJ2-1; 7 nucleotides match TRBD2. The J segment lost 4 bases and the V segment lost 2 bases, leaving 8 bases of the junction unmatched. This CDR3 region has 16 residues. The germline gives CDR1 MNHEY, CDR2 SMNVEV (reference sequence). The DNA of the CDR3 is TGTGCCAGCAGTTTAGAGGGACTATCGGGTTACAATGAGCAGTTCTTC. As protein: CASSLEGLSGYNEQFF.

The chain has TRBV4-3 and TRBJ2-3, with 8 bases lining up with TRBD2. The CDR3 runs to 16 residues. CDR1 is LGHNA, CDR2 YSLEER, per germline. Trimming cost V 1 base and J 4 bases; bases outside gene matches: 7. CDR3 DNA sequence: TGCGCCAGCAGCCAAGGGGCCAGCGGGGGTGCAGATACGCAGTATTTT. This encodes CASSQGASGGADTQYF.

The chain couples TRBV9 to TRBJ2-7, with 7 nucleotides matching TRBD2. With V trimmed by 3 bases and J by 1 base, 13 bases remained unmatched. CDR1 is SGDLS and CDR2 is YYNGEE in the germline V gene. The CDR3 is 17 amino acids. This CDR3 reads CASSGPGEGGRSYEQYF. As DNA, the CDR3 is TGTGCCAGCAGCGGCCCTGGCGAGGGCGGGAGATCCTACGAGCAGTACTTC.

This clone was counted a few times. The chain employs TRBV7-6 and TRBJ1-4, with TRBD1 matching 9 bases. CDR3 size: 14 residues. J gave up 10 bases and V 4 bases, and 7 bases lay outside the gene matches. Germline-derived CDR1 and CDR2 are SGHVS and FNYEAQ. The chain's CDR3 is CASSSGQGLRKLFF. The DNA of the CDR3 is TGTGCCAGCAGCTCGGGACAGGGTTTAAGAAAACTGTTTTTT.

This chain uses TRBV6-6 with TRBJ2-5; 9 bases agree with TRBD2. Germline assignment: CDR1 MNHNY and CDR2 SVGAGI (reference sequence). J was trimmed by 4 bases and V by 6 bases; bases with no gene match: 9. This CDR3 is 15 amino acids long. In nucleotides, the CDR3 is TGTGCCAGCAGCCCAGCGGGAGGAGGAGGAGAGACCCAGTACTTC. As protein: CASSPAGGGGETQYF.

The CDR3 sequence: CASSQYAGPADTQYF. The CDR3 nucleotides read TGTGCCAGCAGCCAATACGCGGGGCCTGCGGATACGCAGTATTTT. The V call is TRBV7-6, the J call TRBJ2-3, with D possibly being TRBD2 (6 bases). The CDR3 totals 15 residues. Between the trimmed V and J ends, which lost 5 bases and 6 bases, there was a span of 18 bases. The germline CDR1 and CDR2 sequences are SGHVS and FNYEAQ.

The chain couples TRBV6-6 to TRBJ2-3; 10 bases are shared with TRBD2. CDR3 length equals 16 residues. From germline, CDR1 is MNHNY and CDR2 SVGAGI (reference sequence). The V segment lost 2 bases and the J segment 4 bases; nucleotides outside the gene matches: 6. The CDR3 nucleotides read TGTGCCAGCAGTTACGTTGCTAGCGGGAGTCCAGATACGCAGTATTTT. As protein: CASSYVASGSPDTQYF.

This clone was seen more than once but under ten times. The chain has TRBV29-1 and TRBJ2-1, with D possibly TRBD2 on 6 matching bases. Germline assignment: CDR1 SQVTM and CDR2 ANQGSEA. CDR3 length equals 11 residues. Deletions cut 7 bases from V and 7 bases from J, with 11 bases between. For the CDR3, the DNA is TGCAGCGGGCGACTAGTTAATGAGCAGTTCTTC. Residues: CSGRLVNEQFF.

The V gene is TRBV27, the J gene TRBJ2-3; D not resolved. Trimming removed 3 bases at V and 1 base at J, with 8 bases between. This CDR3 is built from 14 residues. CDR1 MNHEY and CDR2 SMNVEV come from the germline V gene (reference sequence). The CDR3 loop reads CASSFSLGTDTQYF. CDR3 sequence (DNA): TGTGCCAGCAGTTTTTCCCTAGGCACAGATACGCAGTATTTT.

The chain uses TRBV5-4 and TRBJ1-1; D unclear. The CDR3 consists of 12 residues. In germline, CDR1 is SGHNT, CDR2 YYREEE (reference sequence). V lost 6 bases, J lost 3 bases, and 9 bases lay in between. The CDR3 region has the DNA TGTGCCAGCATCGGGATCGACACTGAAGCTTTCTTT. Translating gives CASIGIDTEAFF. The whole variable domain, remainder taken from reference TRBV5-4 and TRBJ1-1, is ETGVTQSPTHLIKTRGQQVTLRCSSQSGHNTVSWYQQALGQGPQFIFQYYREEENGRGNFPPRFSGLQFPNYSSELNVNALELDDSALYLCASIGIDTEAFFGQGTRLTVV.

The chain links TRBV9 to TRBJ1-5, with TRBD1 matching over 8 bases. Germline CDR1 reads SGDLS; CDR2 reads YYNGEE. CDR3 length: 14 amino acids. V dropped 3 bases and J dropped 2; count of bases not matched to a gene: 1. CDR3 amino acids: CASSGGQGNQPQHF. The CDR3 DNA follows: TGTGCCAGCAGCGGGGGACAGGGCAATCAGCCCCAGCATTTT.

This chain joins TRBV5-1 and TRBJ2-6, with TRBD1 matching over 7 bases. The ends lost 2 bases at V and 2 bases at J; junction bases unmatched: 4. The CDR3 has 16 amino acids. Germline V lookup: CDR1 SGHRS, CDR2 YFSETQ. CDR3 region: CASSFRGNPGANVLTF. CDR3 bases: TGCGCCAGCAGCTTCAGGGGGAACCCTGGGGCCAACGTCCTGACTTTC. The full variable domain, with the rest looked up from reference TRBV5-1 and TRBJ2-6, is KAGVTQTPRYLIKTRGQQVTLSCSPISGHRSVSWYQQTPGQGLQFLFEYFSETQRNKGNFPGRFSGRQFSNSRSEMNVSTLELGDSALYLCASSFRGNPGANVLTFGAGSRLTVL.

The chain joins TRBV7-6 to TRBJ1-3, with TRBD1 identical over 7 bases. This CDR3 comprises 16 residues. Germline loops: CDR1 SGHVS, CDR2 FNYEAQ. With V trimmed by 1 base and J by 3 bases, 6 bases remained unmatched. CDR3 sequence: CASSLVLGGIGNTIYF. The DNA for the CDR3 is TGTGCCAGCAGCTTAGTCTTAGGGGGCATTGGAAACACCATATATTTT.

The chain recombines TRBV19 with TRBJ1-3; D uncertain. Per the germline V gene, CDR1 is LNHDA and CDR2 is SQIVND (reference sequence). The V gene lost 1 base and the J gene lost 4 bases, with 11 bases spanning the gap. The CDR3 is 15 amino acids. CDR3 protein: CASSIAATGGNTIYF. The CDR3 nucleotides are TGTGCCAGTAGTATAGCGGCGACGGGAGGAAACACCATATATTTT. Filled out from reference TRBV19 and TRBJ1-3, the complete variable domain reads DGGITQSPKYLFRKEGQNVTLSCEQNLNHDAMYWYRQDPGQGLRLIYYSQIVNDFQKGDIAEGYSVSREKKESFPLTVTSAQKNPTAFYLCASSIAATGGNTIYFGEGSWLTVV.

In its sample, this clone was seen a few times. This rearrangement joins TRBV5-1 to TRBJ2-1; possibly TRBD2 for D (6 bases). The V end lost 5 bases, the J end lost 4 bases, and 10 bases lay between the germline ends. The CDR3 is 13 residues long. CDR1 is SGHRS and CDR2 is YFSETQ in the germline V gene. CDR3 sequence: CASREGRYNEQFF. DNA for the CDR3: TGCGCCAGCAGGGAGGGCCGGTACAATGAGCAGTTCTTC.

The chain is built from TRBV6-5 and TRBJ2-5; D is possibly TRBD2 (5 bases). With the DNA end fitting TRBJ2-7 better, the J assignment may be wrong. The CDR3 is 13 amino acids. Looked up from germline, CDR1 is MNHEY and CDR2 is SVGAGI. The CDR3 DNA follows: TGTGCCAGCAGTTATGTTGAGGGCGGCGAGCAGTACTTC. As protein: CASSYVEGGEQYF.

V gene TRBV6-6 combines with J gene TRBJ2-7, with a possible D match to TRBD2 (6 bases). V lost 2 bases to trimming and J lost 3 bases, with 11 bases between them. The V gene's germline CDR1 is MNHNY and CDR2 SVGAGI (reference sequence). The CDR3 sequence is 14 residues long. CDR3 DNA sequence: TGTGCCAGCAGTTACGCTCGGGGACTCTACGAGCAGTACTTC. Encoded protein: CASSYARGLYEQYF.

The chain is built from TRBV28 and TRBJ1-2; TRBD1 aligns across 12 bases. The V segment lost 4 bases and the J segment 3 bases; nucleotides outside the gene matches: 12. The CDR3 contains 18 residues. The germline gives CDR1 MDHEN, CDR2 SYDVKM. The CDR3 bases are TGTGCCAGCAGTTCCCCCCCGGGACAGGGGGCTAGGGACTATGGCTACACCTTC. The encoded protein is CASSSPPGQGARDYGYTF.

The DNA of the CDR3 is TGCGCCAGCAGCCGGGCGGGAGGAAGTATTATATCCTACGAGCAGTACTTC. Amino acids: CASSRAGGSIISYEQYF. This rearrangement joins TRBV4-1 to TRBJ2-7, with TRBD2 identical over 8 bases. Looked up from germline, CDR1 is MGHRA and CDR2 is YSYEKL. J lost 1 base, V lost 4 bases, and 12 bases had no gene match. This CDR3 comprises 17 residues.

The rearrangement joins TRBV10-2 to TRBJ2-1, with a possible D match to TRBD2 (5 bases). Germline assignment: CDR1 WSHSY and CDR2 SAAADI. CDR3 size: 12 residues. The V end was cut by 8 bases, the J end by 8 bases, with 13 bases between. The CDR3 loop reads CASAKQRDEQFF. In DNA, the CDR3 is TGCGCCAGCGCCAAACAGAGGGATGAGCAGTTCTTC.

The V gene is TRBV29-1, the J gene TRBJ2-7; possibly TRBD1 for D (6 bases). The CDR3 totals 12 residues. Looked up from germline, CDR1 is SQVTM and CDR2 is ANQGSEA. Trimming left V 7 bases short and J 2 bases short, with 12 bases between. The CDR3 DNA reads TGCAGCGGAACAGGGTTAACCTACGAGCAGTACTTC. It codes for CSGTGLTYEQYF.

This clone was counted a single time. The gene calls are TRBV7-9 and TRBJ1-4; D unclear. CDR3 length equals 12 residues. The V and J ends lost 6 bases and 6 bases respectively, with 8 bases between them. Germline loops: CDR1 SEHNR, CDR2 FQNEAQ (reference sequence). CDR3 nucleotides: TGTGCCAGCAGATCCCGGGATGAAAAACTGTTTTTT. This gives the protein CASRSRDEKLFF.

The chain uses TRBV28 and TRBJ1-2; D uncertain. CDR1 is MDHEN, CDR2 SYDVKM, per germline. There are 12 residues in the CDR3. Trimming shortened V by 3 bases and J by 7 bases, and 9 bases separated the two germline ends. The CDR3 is CASSFAGFGYTF. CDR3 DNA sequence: TGTGCCAGCAGTTTTGCAGGATTTGGCTACACCTTC.

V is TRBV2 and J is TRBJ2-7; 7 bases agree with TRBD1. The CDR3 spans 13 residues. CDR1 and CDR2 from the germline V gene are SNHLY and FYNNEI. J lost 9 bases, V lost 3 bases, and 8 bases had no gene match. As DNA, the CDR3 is TGTGCCAGCAGTGATACCAGACAGGGAAGGCAGTACTTC. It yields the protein CASSDTRQGRQYF.

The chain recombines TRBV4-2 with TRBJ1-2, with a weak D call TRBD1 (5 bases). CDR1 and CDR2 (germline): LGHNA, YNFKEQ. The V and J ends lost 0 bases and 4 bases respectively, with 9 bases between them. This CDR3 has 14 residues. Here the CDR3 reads CASSQESTAYGYTF. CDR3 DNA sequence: TGTGCCAGCAGCCAAGAGTCGACAGCCTATGGCTACACCTTC.

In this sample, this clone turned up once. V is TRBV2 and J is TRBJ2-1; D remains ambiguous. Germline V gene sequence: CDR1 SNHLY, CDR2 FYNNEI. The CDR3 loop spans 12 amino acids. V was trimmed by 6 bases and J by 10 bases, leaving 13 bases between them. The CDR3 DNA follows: TGTGCCAGCAGACTCACTACGGTGGAGCAGTTCTTC. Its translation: CASRLTTVEQFF.

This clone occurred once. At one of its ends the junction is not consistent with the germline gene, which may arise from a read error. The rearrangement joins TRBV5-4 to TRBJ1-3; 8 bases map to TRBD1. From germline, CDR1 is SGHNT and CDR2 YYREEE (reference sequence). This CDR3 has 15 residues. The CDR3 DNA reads TGTGCCAGCAGCCAATCCAGGGGGCCTGGAAACGCCATATATTTT. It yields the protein CASSQSRGPGNAIYF.

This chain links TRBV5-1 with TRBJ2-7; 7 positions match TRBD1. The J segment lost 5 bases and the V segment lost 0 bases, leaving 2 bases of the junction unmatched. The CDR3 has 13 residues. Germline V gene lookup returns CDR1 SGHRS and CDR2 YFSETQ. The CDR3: CASSLEGTDEQYF. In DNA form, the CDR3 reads TGCGCCAGCAGCTTGGAGGGGACAGACGAGCAGTACTTC.

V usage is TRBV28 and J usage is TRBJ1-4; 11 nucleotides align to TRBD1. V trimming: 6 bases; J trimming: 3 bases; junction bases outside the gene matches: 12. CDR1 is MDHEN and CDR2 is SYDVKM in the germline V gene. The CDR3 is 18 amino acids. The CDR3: CASRGQGAIKWANEKLFF. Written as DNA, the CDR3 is TGTGCCAGCAGAGGACAGGGGGCGATAAAATGGGCTAATGAAAAACTGTTTTTT.

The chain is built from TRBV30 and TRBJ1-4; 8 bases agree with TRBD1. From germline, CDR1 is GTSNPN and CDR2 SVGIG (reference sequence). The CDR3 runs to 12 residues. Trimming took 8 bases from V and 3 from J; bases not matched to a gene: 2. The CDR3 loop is CALQGANEKLFF. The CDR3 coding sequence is TGTGCCCTACAGGGGGCTAATGAAAAACTGTTTTTT.